Reported below is one TCR beta chain. The specificity of this receptor is unknown. The record has no base qualities; no much larger clone is one base away. Trimming leaves V shorter by 8 bases and J shorter by 9 bases, with the junction holding 4 bases beyond the gene matches. Including cysteine and phenylalanine, the CDR3 has 11 amino acids. CDR3 DNA only is kept here, 33 bases in frame from base 1. CDR1 and CDR2 (SEHNR, FQNEAQ) derive from the germline V gene (reference sequence). Explained via the paper, the time point label denotes: around 25 months on ibrutinib. Approximately 2 micrograms of genomic DNA were extracted from cryopreserved PBMCs for TCR beta library preparation. Longitudinal blood samples from CLL patients on ibrutinib monotherapy underwent high-throughput TCR beta sequencing. The patients took part in an open-label, single-center phase 2 trial of ibrutinib monotherapy. A MiSeq instrument was used for deep resolution sequencing, which targeted depths ranging from 1 in 1 million up to 1 in 200,000 T cells, with coverage averaging 10x for each clonotype. The immunoSEQ hsTCRB Kit was used to generate the TCR beta libraries. For the original study's pipeline: ImmunoSEQ Data Assistant and ImmunoSEQ Analyzer were used for data analysis, and V, D and J genes were assigned according to IMGT definitions. Clonality, which ranges from 0 to 1, was calculated as one minus the normalized Shannon entropy of productive rearrangement frequencies. Only overrepresented clonotypes making up at least 0.05% of the repertoire of each patient were included in the public clonotype analysis. Some 13 age-matched healthy donor repertoires from immuneACCESS served as clonality controls. The immuneACCESS repertoire file appears here via TCRdb, limited to in-frame rearrangements. These files lack a portion of the clones; in checked studies, under half of the deficit traces to unresolved V genes, and the cause of the others is not known. Clonal size and the V and J genes are those of that table, whereas D and trimming came from the DNA. The sample has 100,000 to 150,000 clones on record, 70% to 90% of them singletons. Roughly 1.9% of the sample goes to the ten largest clones.

This entry is derived from a study of cytotoxic CD8 clonotypes in ibrutinib-treated CLL (dated by TCRdb to the early 2020s). The study in broad terms: The cohort was composed of about a dozen relapsed/refractory and around 14 treatment-naive patients; IGHV unmutated status was identified in 17 patients. Partial responses were observed in about 25 patients and complete responses in 2; after a median follow-up of about 69 months, remission was maintained in approximately 15 patients and progression was observed in roughly twelve. Response samples were obtained after a median of 12 months of treatment, with a range of about 6 to 36 months. Samples averaged about 260,000 productive templates and 90,000 to 95,000 productive rearrangements. Of the roughly 86 participants in the trial, about two dozen had longitudinal samples available. Cryopreserved peripheral blood mononuclear cells were collected at three points: before therapy, at response, and at either sustained remission or disease progression. Every remission and progressive disease sample was obtained while ibrutinib was still being received by the patients. What the work shows at the level of the full study, not this receptor alone: Public clonotypes were rare and either shrank or stayed stable during treatment, and the rise in clonality at ibrutinib response reflected expansion of private clonotypes. At baseline, clonality was higher than in age-matched healthy donors and showed a strong correlation with circulating CD8+ T-cell counts. Clonality increased at ibrutinib response, stayed stable in sustained remission, and fell back toward baseline at progression. Sampling times were not matched between patients in sustained remission and patients whose disease was progressing, and lymph node repertoires were not examined.

The receptor's source is a human donor with chronic lymphocytic leukemia. The sample consisted of PBMCs, taken after 24 months of ibrutinib treatment. The receptor chain draws on TRBV7-9 and TRBJ1-2; a stretch of 9 junction bases matches TRBD1. The nucleotides read TGTGCCAGCGGACAGGGGAGTAGCTACACCTTC. Protein translation: CASGQGSSYTF.